The rows below give T cell receptor beta chains drawn from one sample of a study of cytomegalovirus exposure and HLA in healthy donors. Clones were read by immunoSEQ multiplex PCR, and TCRdb kept only the in-frame ones, dropping some. This table holds some 190,000 clones, about 80% found once. Sequenced material: PBMCs. The receptors come from a woman between 25 and 40 years old in good health and CMV-seronegative. The CDR3 runs from the conserved cysteine through the conserved F or W. The D gene is left open where the match is weak. Rows may omit the clone size; those that give it use once, few, many or a size class.

TRBV6-1	.	TRBJ1-1	.	TGTGCCAGCAGAGGGCAAGCAGGGTTGAACACTGAAGCTTTCTTT	CASRGQAGLNTEAFF
TRBV5-1	.	TRBJ1-1	TRBD1	TGCGCCAGCAGCGCAACAACAGGGGCCGGCACTGAAGCTTTCTTT	CASSATTGAGTEAFF
TRBV5-1	.	TRBJ2-1	TRBD2	TGCGCCAGCAGCTTGGAGCTAGCGGAGATCGAGCAGTTCTTC	CASSLELAEIEQFF
TRBV2	.	TRBJ2-7	.	TGTGCCAGCAGTGAAGCGCTGGAATCAGGCGTCTACGAGCAGTACTTC	CASSEALESGVYEQYF
TRBV6-6	.	TRBJ2-3	TRBD1	TGTGCCAGCAGTTACTCGGGGACAGGAGCTACAGATACGCAGTATTTT	CASSYSGTGATDTQYF
TRBV9	once	TRBJ2-2	TRBD1	TGTGCCAGCAGCGTAGCTCCGATTTGGACAGGGACGAACACCGGGGAGCTGTTTTTT	CASSVAPIWTGTNTGELFF
TRBV27	.	TRBJ1-5	.	TGTGCCAGCAGTAAGACCCAGGGGTCGGGGATCAATCAGCCCCAGCATTTT	CASSKTQGSGINQPQHF
TRBV19	.	TRBJ1-6	TRBD1	TGTGCCACAAACCGGGACAGCTATAATTCACCCCTCCACTTT	CATNRDSYNSPLHF
TRBV29-1	.	TRBJ2-3	TRBD2	TGCAGCGTAACTAGCGGGGGGACAGATACGCAGTATTTT	CSVTSGGTDTQYF
TRBV5-1	.	TRBJ2-2	.	TGCGCCAGCAGGGGAGGAAGGGCCGATACTACCGGGGAGCTGTTTTTT	CASRGGRADTTGELFF
TRBV4-3	.	TRBJ1-1	TRBD1	TGCGCCAGCAGCCCTCGGGACAGGGGGCCTGAAGCTTTCTTT	CASSPRDRGPEAFF
TRBV7-3	.	TRBJ1-1	TRBD1	TGTGCCAGCAGCTTTGACAGGGGAACTGAAGCTTTCTTT	CASSFDRGTEAFF
TRBV9	once	TRBJ1-4	TRBD1	TGTGCCAGCAGCGAGGGACAGTTGACTAATGAAAAACTGTTTTTT	CASSEGQLTNEKLFF
TRBV4-1	.	TRBJ1-4	TRBD1	TGCGCCAGCAGTCCGGGACAGGGGATTTCGTGGGGTGAAAAACTGTTTTTT	CASSPGQGISWGEKLFF
TRBV7-3	once	TRBJ2-1	.	TGTGCCAGCGCCCTCAGCTCCTACAATGAGCAGTTCTTC	CASALSSYNEQFF
TRBV25-1	.	TRBJ2-3	TRBD1	TGTGCCAGCAGAAACCCCAGGGGGACGCAGTATTTT	CASRNPRGTQYF
TRBV5-6	.	TRBJ1-1	.	TGTGCCAGCAGCTTGACAGCCACGATGAACACTGAAGCTTTCTTT	CASSLTATMNTEAFF
TRBV7-2	.	TRBJ2-7	TRBD2	TGTGCCAGCAGCCATGAGGGGAGGGTGCAGTACTTC	CASSHEGRVQYF
TRBV5-1	.	TRBJ1-5	TRBD1	TGCGCCAGCAGCCCCGGGACAGGGGGCGGCAATCAGCCCCAGCATTTT	CASSPGTGGGNQPQHF
TRBV6-5	.	TRBJ1-2	.	TGTGCCAGCAAAAGTTTGGAGAGCTACTATGGCTACACCTTC	CASKSLESYYGYTF
TRBV5-1	.	TRBJ1-5	.	TGCGCCAGCAGCTTCCTAACCGATCAGCCCCAGCATTTT	CASSFLTDQPQHF
TRBV5-1	.	TRBJ2-2	TRBD1	TGCGCCAGCAGCCTCGGACAGGGAAGCACCGGGGAGCTGTTTTTT	CASSLGQGSTGELFF
TRBV29-1	.	TRBJ2-7	.	TGCAGCCACTCAAAGGGCAGGGAGGCCTACGAGCAGTACTTC	CSHSKGREAYEQYF
TRBV5-6	.	TRBJ1-1	.	TGTGCCAGCAGCCCGGGGGTCAGAGGGACTGAAGCTTTCTTT	CASSPGVRGTEAFF
TRBV4-2	.	TRBJ1-1	.	TGTGCCAGCAGCCAAGGACGGGAAGCCACTGAAGCTTTCTTT	CASSQGREATEAFF
TRBV2	few	TRBJ1-1	.	TGTGCCAGCAGTATTCAGGACAAGAACACTGAAGCTTTCTTT	CASSIQDKNTEAFF
TRBV11-2	.	TRBJ1-1	TRBD1	TGTGCCAGCAGCTTGGGACAGGGCTACACTGAAGCTTTCTTT	CASSLGQGYTEAFF
TRBV4-1	.	TRBJ1-1	.	TGCGCCAGCAGCCAAGATCGAAGGACACCGGTAACGGGGGTGAACACTGAAGCTTTCTTT	CASSQDRRTPVTGVNTEAFF
TRBV6-5	.	TRBJ2-7	TRBD1	TGTGCCAGCAGTTACGCCCCCGGGACAGGGACCTACGAGCAGTACTTC	CASSYAPGTGTYEQYF
TRBV30	.	TRBJ2-5	TRBD2	TGTGCCTGGAGTGTGGGAGGGGCGGAGACCCAGTACTTC	CAWSVGGAETQYF
TRBV7-2	.	TRBJ1-2	.	TGTGCCAGCAGCTTAACCGGGAGTCCTTATGGCTACACCTTC	CASSLTGSPYGYTF
TRBV9	.	TRBJ2-5	TRBD2	TGTGCCAGCAGCGATCTAGCGGGGGTTGGGGAGACCCAGTACTTC	CASSDLAGVGETQYF
TRBV6-6	.	TRBJ2-3	.	TGTGCCAGCAGCAATGGGGGGAGACTTGGCACAGATACGCAGTATTTT	CASSNGGRLGTDTQYF
TRBV5-1	.	TRBJ2-7	TRBD2	TGCGCCAGCAGCTTGGGAGCGGGGAGTTCCTACGAGCAGTACTTC	CASSLGAGSSYEQYF
TRBV2	.	TRBJ1-5	TRBD1	TGTGCCAGCAGTGACGGCAGGGGGGATCGCAATCAGCCCCAGCATTTT	CASSDGRGDRNQPQHF
TRBV4-2	.	TRBJ2-7	.	TGTGCCAGCAGCCAAGAATTAGGGGGCTACGAGCAGTACTTC	CASSQELGGYEQYF
TRBV10-1	.	TRBJ1-5	TRBD1	TGCGCCAGCAGTGGCCTACATGACAGGGGCTATAATCAGCCCCAGCATTTT	CASSGLHDRGYNQPQHF
TRBV19	.	TRBJ1-1	.	TGTGCCAGTAGTATAAATCCACAGGGGAACACTGAAGCTTTCTTT	CASSINPQGNTEAFF
TRBV7-2	.	TRBJ1-2	TRBD1	TGTGCCAGCAGCTACGTGACAGGGGCGGGCTATGGCTACACCTTC	CASSYVTGAGYGYTF
TRBV7-8	.	TRBJ2-1	TRBD2	TGTGCCAGCAGCCCCTATGGTAGCGGGGGTGTTAGGAATGAGCAGTTCTTC	CASSPYGSGGVRNEQFF
TRBV15	.	TRBJ2-1	.	TGTGCCACCAGCAGAGATCGACAGGCTTTTCAGTTCTTC	CATSRDRQAFQFF
TRBV5-4	.	TRBJ1-1	TRBD1	TGTGCCAGCAGCTTCGGACAGGGGGCTGAAGCTTTCTTT	CASSFGQGAEAFF
TRBV25-1	few	TRBJ2-7	TRBD1	TGTGCCAGCAGTGCCACAGGGGCCTACGAGCAGTACTTC	CASSATGAYEQYF
TRBV4-3	.	TRBJ2-5	.	TGCGCCAGCAGCTTAGGAGGGGACCACGGAGAGACCCAGTACTTC	CASSLGGDHGETQYF
TRBV18	.	TRBJ2-7	TRBD1	TGTGCCAGCTCACGCTCAGCTGACAGGGTCTACGAGCAGTACTTC	CASSRSADRVYEQYF